The TCR beta chain under discussion was sequenced for a study of blood T cell repertoires in COVID-19. As for the study in general: The United States, Italy and Spain provided the acute and convalescent COVID-19 samples. PBMCs, B-cell-depleted T cells, or T cells were the source of the cDNA or gDNA that made up the material.

Original methodology: Cell counts per sample came from amplifying reference gene primers. Repertoires were generated with immunoSEQ multiplex PCR, while TCRdb's copy carries only in-frame clones and drops some. Clonal size and the V and J genes are those of that table, whereas D and trimming came from the DNA. The sample includes over 10,000 clones, roughly 80% of them seen just once. V was clipped by 5 bases and J by 2 bases; unmatched bases: 12. Germline lookup yields CDR1 PRHDT and CDR2 FYEKMQ (reference sequence). CDR3 length: 19 residues. The sequence was collected from a man older than 75 with acute or convalescent COVID-19. The specimen was peripheral blood. The gene calls are TRBV13 and TRBJ2-3, with 14 nucleotides matching TRBD2. The CDR3 sequence: CASSPTGLAGATPTDTQYF. CDR3 nucleotides: TGTGCCAGCAGCCCCACGGGACTAGCGGGGGCCACTCCCACAGATACGCAGTATTTT. Variable domain in full (rest from reference TRBV13 and TRBJ2-3): AAGVIQSPRHLIKEKRETATLKCYPIPRHDTVYWYQQGPGQDPQFLISFYEKMQSDKGSIPDRFSAQQFSDYHSELNMSSLELGDSALYFCASSPTGLAGATPTDTQYFGPGTRLTVL.